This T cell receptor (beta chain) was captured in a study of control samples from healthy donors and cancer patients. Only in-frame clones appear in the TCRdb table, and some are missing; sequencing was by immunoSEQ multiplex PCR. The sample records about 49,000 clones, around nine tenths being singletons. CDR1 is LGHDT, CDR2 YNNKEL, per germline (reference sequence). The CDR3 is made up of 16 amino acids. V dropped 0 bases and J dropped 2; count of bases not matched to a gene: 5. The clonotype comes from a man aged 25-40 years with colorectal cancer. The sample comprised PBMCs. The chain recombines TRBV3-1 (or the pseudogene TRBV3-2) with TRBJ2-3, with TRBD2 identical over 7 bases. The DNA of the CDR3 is TGTGCCAGCAGCCAAGATTTGGGGGGGGACACAGATACGCAGTATTTT. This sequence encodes CASSQDLGGDTDTQYF.